Below, 18 T cell receptor beta chains from the same sample are listed, as sequenced in a study of cytotoxic CD8 clonotypes in ibrutinib-treated CLL. Libraries were prepared by immunoSEQ multiplex PCR; TCRdb keeps only in-frame clonotypes and omits some of them. This table holds 250,000 or so clones, less than 75% found once. The sequences come from PBMCs, collected after 24 months of ibrutinib treatment. Receptors originate from a human donor with chronic lymphocytic leukemia.

The rearrangement uses TRBV30 and TRBJ1-1; possibly TRBD1 for D (5 bases). Between the trimmed V and J ends, which lost 2 bases and 0 bases, there was a span of 19 bases. This CDR3 is built from 17 residues. CDR1 GTSNPN and CDR2 SVGIG come from the germline V gene (reference sequence). The CDR3 sequence: CAWSHSIGGGMNTEAFF. CDR3 DNA: TGTGCCTGGAGTCACTCGATCGGGGGGGGTATGAACACTGAAGCTTTCTTT. Together with reference TRBV30 and TRBJ1-1, the CDR3 gives the full variable domain: SQTIHQWPATLVQPVGSPLSLECTVEGTSNPNLYWYRQAAGRGLQLLFYSVGIGQISSEVPQNLSASRPQDRQFILSSKKLLLSDSGFYLCAWSHSIGGGMNTEAFFGQGTRLTVV.

V is TRBV6-5 and J is TRBJ1-5, with 7 bases fitting TRBD1. Germline loops: CDR1 MNHEY, CDR2 SVGAGI. The CDR3 sequence is 15 residues long. Trimming at V came to 0 bases and at J to 5 bases, leaving 4 bases not matched to a gene. CDR3 nucleotides: TGTGCCAGCAGTTACTCGGGGACAGAAGATCAGCCCCAGCATTTT. This encodes CASSYSGTEDQPQHF.

The chain has TRBV6-6 and TRBJ1-4, with 9 bases identical to TRBD1. This CDR3 is built from 15 residues. Trimming removed 4 bases from V and 8 bases from J; junction bases left unmatched: 8. CDR1 is MNHNY, CDR2 SVGAGI, per germline (reference sequence). The CDR3 coding sequence is TGTGCCAGCAGTTGGACAGGGGAAGGAACCGAAAAACTGTTTTTT. Translation: CASSWTGEGTEKLFF.

This clone was recorded only once. The genes are TRBV11-1 and TRBJ2-7, with D perhaps being TRBD1 or TRBD2 (5 bases each). V dropped 3 bases and J dropped 6 bases, with 15 bases sitting between them. The germline gives CDR1 SGHAT, CDR2 FQDESV (reference sequence). The CDR3 has 14 residues. The DNA of the CDR3 is TGTGCCAGCAGCTTGTCCCTATGGGACGGCGAGCAGTACTTC. Protein sequence: CASSLSLWDGEQYF.

This chain uses TRBV6-5 with TRBJ2-7, with no clear D. This CDR3 is 15 amino acids long. Per germline, CDR1 MNHEY and CDR2 SVGAGI. Trimming shortened V by 6 bases and J by 3 bases, and 18 bases separated the two germline ends. The DNA for the CDR3 is TGTGCCAGCAGCCTAAACGGTCGGAACTACTACGAGCAGTACTTC. It specifies CASSLNGRNYYEQYF.

This clone has only one observation. The chain has TRBV29-1 and TRBJ1-1; D not resolved. Trimming took 4 bases from V and 0 from J, leaving 9 bases between them. The CDR3 runs 13 residues. Per germline, CDR1 SQVTM and CDR2 ANQGSEA. The CDR3 region has the DNA TGCAGCGTTGCGGGCAACTTGAACACTGAAGCTTTCTTT. It encodes CSVAGNLNTEAFF.

This chain uses TRBV27 with TRBJ2-3; 7 nucleotides agree with TRBD2. Germline assignment: CDR1 MNHEY and CDR2 SMNVEV (reference sequence). This CDR3 has 14 amino acids. J lost 6 bases, V lost 3 bases, and 6 bases had no gene match. CDR3 nucleotides: TGTGCCAGCAGTTTGGGAGGGTTAGTTGATACGCAGTATTTT. Its protein is CASSLGGLVDTQYF.

The CDR3 sequence: CASSPETSGSEETQYF. In DNA form, the CDR3 reads TGTGCCAGCTCACCCGAGACTAGCGGGAGCGAAGAGACCCAGTACTTC. This rearrangement joins TRBV18 to TRBJ2-5; the match to TRBD2 covers 12 bases. The V gene end was trimmed by 3 bases and the J gene end by 3 bases; junction bases not matched to a gene: 5. The CDR3 loop spans 16 amino acids. Germline V gene data show CDR1 as KGHSH and CDR2 as LQKENI.

The rearrangement joins TRBV10-3 to TRBJ2-7; D might be TRBD1 (6 bases). Germline lookup yields CDR1 ENHRY and CDR2 SYGVKD. Trimming shortened V by 5 bases and J by 4 bases, and 12 bases separated the two germline ends. The CDR3 is made up of 13 amino acids. The CDR3, as DNA: TGTGCCATCAGTCCCGGGACACATTACGAGCAGTACTTC. Encoded protein: CAISPGTHYEQYF.

The chain joins TRBV27 to TRBJ2-1; a possible D gene is TRBD2 (5 bases). Germline assignment: CDR1 MNHEY and CDR2 SMNVEV (reference sequence). V dropped 6 bases and J dropped 10 bases, with 22 bases sitting between them. The CDR3 runs 15 residues. CDR3 in DNA: TGTGCCAGCAGGGGGTGGAGCGCGACTAATGCAGAGCAGTTCTTC. Protein: CASRGWSATNAEQFF.

This clone has just one count. The rearrangement links TRBV28 to TRBJ1-5; the match to TRBD1 covers 12 bases. J lost 6 bases, V lost 6 bases, and 18 bases had no gene match. Germline V gives CDR1 MDHEN, CDR2 SYDVKM. CDR3 size: 19 residues. The CDR3 region is CASRAMAPGTGGRGQPQHF. The CDR3 DNA is TGTGCCAGCAGGGCAATGGCCCCCGGGACAGGGGGCCGAGGTCAGCCCCAGCATTTT.

V and J are TRBV9 and TRBJ1-4; a possible D gene is TRBD1 (6 bases). Trimming removed 3 bases at V and 2 bases at J, with 11 bases between. Germline V gene data show CDR1 as SGDLS and CDR2 as YYNGEE. This CDR3 has 15 residues. The CDR3 coding sequence is TGTGCCAGCAGCGCCTCAGGGGCGACTAATGAAAAACTGTTTTTT. This encodes CASSASGATNEKLFF.

The chain employs TRBV5-4 and TRBJ1-1, with no clear D. CDR1 and CDR2 from the germline V gene are SGHNT and YYREEE (reference sequence). The CDR3 loop spans 13 amino acids. The germline V and J ends were trimmed by 2 bases and 0 bases, with 5 bases remaining between them. This CDR3 is CASSFEMNTEAFF. Written as DNA, the CDR3 is TGTGCCAGCAGCTTTGAGATGAACACTGAAGCTTTCTTT.

The chain links TRBV7-2 to TRBJ2-7, with a possible D match to TRBD1 (5 bases). The germline V gene has CDR1 SGHTA and CDR2 FQGNSA. The CDR3 is 12 residues long. Trimming removed 2 bases at V and 6 bases at J, with 8 bases between. The CDR3 DNA reads as TGTGCCAGCAGCTTAATGGGGCTCGAGCAGTACTTC. It specifies CASSLMGLEQYF.

The chain carries TRBV6-5 and TRBJ2-5; D may be TRBD2 (5 bases). The CDR3 totals 14 residues. CDR1 and CDR2 from the germline V gene are MNHEY and SVGAGI. V dropped 0 bases and J dropped 5 bases, with 10 bases sitting between them. The CDR3 sequence: CASSYSESGETQYF. For the CDR3, the DNA is TGTGCCAGCAGTTACTCGGAGTCGGGGGAGACCCAGTACTTC.

The chain employs TRBV4-3 and TRBJ2-3; perhaps TRBD1 as D (5 bases). Between the trimmed V and J ends, which lost 0 bases and 2 bases, there was a span of 9 bases. CDR1 and CDR2 from the germline V gene are LGHNA and YSLEER. This CDR3 spans 15 amino acids. The CDR3, as DNA: TGCGCCAGCAGCCAAGAAGGGGTCATCACAGATACGCAGTATTTT. It encodes CASSQEGVITDTQYF.

V gene TRBV13 combines with J gene TRBJ2-7; D may be TRBD2 (6 bases). CDR1 PRHDT and CDR2 FYEKMQ come from the germline V gene (reference sequence). Trimming removed 6 bases at V and 6 bases at J, with 15 bases between. CDR3 size: 13 residues. This chain's CDR3 is CASRPGLRGEQYF. Here the CDR3 DNA reads TGTGCCAGCAGGCCGGGACTCCGGGGCGAGCAGTACTTC.

This chain joins TRBV29-1 and TRBJ2-1; D is perhaps TRBD2 (6 bases). The ends were cut back, 4 bases at V and 2 bases at J, with 15 bases in the middle. CDR3 size: 15 residues. Germline-derived CDR1 and CDR2 are SQVTM and ANQGSEA. In nucleotides, the CDR3 is TGCAGCGTTGGGGGATTAGCGGCCACCTACAATGAGCAGTTCTTC. Translated: CSVGGLAATYNEQFF.